The clone carrying this TCR beta chain showed up many times. Germline CDR1 and CDR2: LGHDT and YNNKEL (reference sequence). CDR3 size: 12 residues. Trimming removed 1 base from V and 8 bases from J, with 8 bases in between. This specimen belongs to a study of response to subunit inactivated influenza vaccine. TCRdb used MiXCR to reprocess the RT-PCR reads, holding one entry per CDR3 protein. The sample gives 250,000 to 350,000 distinct CDR3 sequences, about 20% of which show up once; under 13% is in the top ten. The sequences come from PBMCs from blood, collected 21 months after vaccination. The TCR sequence derives from a man aged 50-75 years who received an inactivated influenza vaccine. The chain carries TRBV3-1 and TRBJ1-2, with D tentatively TRBD1 (5 bases). This CDR3 reads CASSQGTMGYTF. CDR3 in DNA: TGTGCCAGCAGCCAAGGGACAATGGGCTACACCTTC.